The 16 T cell receptor beta chains below come from one sample, sequenced in a study of shared clonotypes between healthy human individuals. Clones were read by immunoSEQ multiplex PCR, and TCRdb kept only the in-frame ones, dropping some. Of about 2.4 million clones listed, roughly nine tenths are singletons. Specimen: naive CD4+ T cells sorted from blood. Sample subset: CD45RA+ positively selected. The receptors were gathered from a young man in good health.

The rearrangement uses TRBV19 and TRBJ1-5, with 10 bases matching TRBD1. The trim removed 4 bases at V and 6 bases at J, leaving 6 bases unmatched. This CDR3 is built from 15 residues. CDR1 is LNHDA, CDR2 SQIVND, per germline (reference sequence). CDR3 protein: CASSTSTGGFQPQHF. CDR3 in DNA: TGTGCCAGTAGTACATCGACAGGGGGCTTTCAGCCCCAGCATTTT.

The chain combines TRBV6-1 with TRBJ2-7; TRBD2 matches at 7 bases. V gave up 3 bases and J gave up 3 bases; unmatched junction bases: 8. The CDR3 is 15 residues long. CDR1 and CDR2 from the germline V gene are MNHNS and SASEGT. The CDR3 protein is CASSEGPAGYYEQYF. For the CDR3, the DNA is TGTGCCAGCAGTGAGGGTCCAGCGGGGTACTACGAGCAGTACTTC.

The chain joins TRBV7-9 to TRBJ2-1, with 16 bases fitting TRBD2. The V gene end was trimmed by 5 bases and the J gene end by 8 bases; junction bases not matched to a gene: 3. Germline CDR1 reads SEHNR; CDR2 reads FQNEAQ (reference sequence). The CDR3 length is 15 residues. The CDR3 nucleotides are TGTGCCAGCAGCCCGGGGACTAGCGGGAGGGATGAGCAGTTCTTC. Its protein product is CASSPGTSGRDEQFF.

The chain links TRBV9 to TRBJ1-5, with D perhaps matching TRBD1 (6 bases). This CDR3 region has 15 residues. The V end was cut by 4 bases, the J end by 5 bases, with 16 bases between. The germline gives CDR1 SGDLS, CDR2 YYNGEE. The CDR3 coding sequence is TGTGCCAGCAGCCCCGAGTCGGGGGCCGATCAGCCCCAGCATTTT. As protein: CASSPESGADQPQHF.

DNA of the CDR3: TGTGCCAGCAGCCTCCGAGGGGTGAAGGACCCTTACACCGGGGAGCTGTTTTTT. Encoded protein: CASSLRGVKDPYTGELFF. V gene TRBV4-2 combines with J gene TRBJ2-2; D assignment may be TRBD1 or TRBD2 (5 bases each). The CDR3 has 18 residues. V lost 4 bases and J 3 bases, leaving 21 bases between the germline ends. Germline V lookup: CDR1 LGHNA, CDR2 YNFKEQ.

Points on this clone: Other nucleotide sequences in the sample specify the same CDR3. The chain is built from TRBV5-1 and TRBJ1-5, with TRBD1 matching over 8 bases. The trim removed 4 bases at V and 2 bases at J, leaving 5 bases unmatched. Germline CDR1 SGHRS, CDR2 YFSETQ. The CDR3 runs 15 residues. CDR3 nucleotides: TGCGCCAGCAGCCTGACAGGGGAGGGCAATCAGCCCCAGCATTTT. It yields the protein CASSLTGEGNQPQHF.

V and J are TRBV19 and TRBJ2-7, with D perhaps matching TRBD2 (6 bases). V was cut by 0 bases and J by 3 bases, with 21 bases left in between. This CDR3 comprises 18 residues. Germline CDR1 and CDR2: LNHDA and SQIVND (reference sequence). In DNA, the CDR3 is TGTGCCAGTAGTATAGAAGTGGTCGGAGGGAAAAACTTCTACGAGCAGTACTTC. Encoded protein: CASSIEVVGGKNFYEQYF.

In regard to this clone: This sample also contains other DNA sequences that code for the same CDR3. The J gene is TRBJ2-7, the V gene TRBV10-3, with TRBD1 matching 7 bases. V was clipped by 3 bases and J by 2 bases; unmatched bases: 1. Germline lookup yields CDR1 ENHRY and CDR2 SYGVKD. This CDR3 has 13 residues. CDR3 residues: CAISDGTAYEQYF. CDR3 DNA sequence: TGTGCCATCAGTGACGGGACAGCCTACGAGCAGTACTTC.

This clone was recorded once. This chain connects TRBV11-2 to TRBJ2-7; D is perhaps TRBD2 (5 bases). The germline V gene has CDR1 SGHAT and CDR2 FQNNGV. V was clipped by 5 bases and J by 5 bases, with 13 bases between them. This CDR3 contains 13 residues. In nucleotides, the CDR3 is TGTGCCAGCAGCCCACAACCCGGGGACGAGCAGTACTTC. Protein: CASSPQPGDEQYF.

J is TRBJ1-2 and V is TRBV7-2; D gene uncertain. V was trimmed by 5 bases and J by 2 bases, leaving 15 bases between them. Germline CDR1 is SGHTA and CDR2 is FQGNSA. The CDR3 covers 15 residues. The CDR3 sequence: CASSPSGWQNYGYTF. DNA of the CDR3: TGTGCCAGCAGCCCTAGTGGGTGGCAGAACTATGGCTACACCTTC.

The chain uses TRBV5-1 and TRBJ2-3; 13 bases fit TRBD2. Per germline, CDR1 SGHRS and CDR2 YFSETQ. The CDR3 has 18 residues. After removal of 0 bases from V and 3 bases from J, the junction contained 7 bases not matched to a gene. The CDR3 region is CASSLAVTSGGATDTQYF. Written as DNA, the CDR3 is TGCGCCAGCAGCTTGGCCGTAACTAGCGGGGGGGCGACAGATACGCAGTATTTT.

This chain links TRBV11-2 with TRBJ1-3; D gene uncertain. In germline, CDR1 is SGHAT, CDR2 FQNNGV. The CDR3 runs 15 residues. The V end was cut by 1 base, the J end by 0 bases, with 7 bases between. CDR3 nucleotides: TGTGCCAGCAGCTTAGGGGGTCCCTCTGGAAACACCATATATTTT. Translating it yields CASSLGGPSGNTIYF. Combining the CDR3 with reference TRBV11-2 and TRBJ1-3 gives the whole variable domain EAGVAQSPRYKIIEKRQSVAFWCNPISGHATLYWYQQILGQGPKLLIQFQNNGVVDDSQLPKDRFSAERLKGVDSTLKIQPAKLEDSAVYLCASSLGGPSGNTIYFGEGSWLTVV.

V usage is TRBV2 and J usage is TRBJ2-5; D is perhaps TRBD2 (7 bases). Germline loops: CDR1 SNHLY, CDR2 FYNNEI. The CDR3 is made up of 14 amino acids. Between the trimmed V and J ends, which lost 6 bases and 1 base, there was a span of 12 bases. DNA of the CDR3: TGTGCCAGCAGCTACAGGGAGGGCCAAGAGACCCAGTACTTC. Amino acids: CASSYREGQETQYF.

J is TRBJ2-5 and V is TRBV27; TRBD1 agrees at 9 bases. V dropped 4 bases and J dropped 11; count of bases not matched to a gene: 5. Germline V gives CDR1 MNHEY, CDR2 SMNVEV (reference sequence). The CDR3 loop spans 12 amino acids. Here the CDR3 DNA reads TGTGCCAGCAGTTCAAGGGACAGGGTGCAGTACTTC. Protein: CASSSRDRVQYF.

For this clone: This same CDR3 is encoded by further DNA sequences in the sample. J is TRBJ2-3 and V is TRBV10-3; 14 bases fit TRBD2. The CDR3 sequence is 14 residues long. Losses at the gene ends were 10 bases for V and 1 base for J; bases not matched to a gene: 1. From germline, CDR1 is ENHRY and CDR2 SYGVKD. CDR3 nucleotides: TGTGCCACGGGACTAGCGGGGGGCACAGATACGCAGTATTTT. Amino acids: CATGLAGGTDTQYF.

The chain couples TRBV6-5 to TRBJ1-4; D perhaps matches TRBD1 (5 bases). The V and J ends lost 4 bases and 7 bases respectively, with 10 bases between them. The germline V gene encodes CDR1 MNHEY and CDR2 SVGAGI. The CDR3 runs 13 residues. Here the CDR3 reads CASSWGEGEKLFF. Here the CDR3 DNA reads TGTGCCAGCAGTTGGGGGGAGGGTGAAAAACTGTTTTTT.